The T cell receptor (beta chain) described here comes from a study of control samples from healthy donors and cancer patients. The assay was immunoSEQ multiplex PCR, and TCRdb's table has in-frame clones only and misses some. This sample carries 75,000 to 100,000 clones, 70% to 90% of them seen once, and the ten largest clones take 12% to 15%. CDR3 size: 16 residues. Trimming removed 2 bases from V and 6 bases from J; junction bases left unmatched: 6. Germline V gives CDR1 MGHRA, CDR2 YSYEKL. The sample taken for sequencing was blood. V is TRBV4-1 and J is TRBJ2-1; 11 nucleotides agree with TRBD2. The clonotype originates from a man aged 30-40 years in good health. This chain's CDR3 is CASSQNSGRAVNEQFF. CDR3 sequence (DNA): TGCGCCAGCAGCCAAAATAGCGGGAGGGCCGTCAATGAGCAGTTCTTC.